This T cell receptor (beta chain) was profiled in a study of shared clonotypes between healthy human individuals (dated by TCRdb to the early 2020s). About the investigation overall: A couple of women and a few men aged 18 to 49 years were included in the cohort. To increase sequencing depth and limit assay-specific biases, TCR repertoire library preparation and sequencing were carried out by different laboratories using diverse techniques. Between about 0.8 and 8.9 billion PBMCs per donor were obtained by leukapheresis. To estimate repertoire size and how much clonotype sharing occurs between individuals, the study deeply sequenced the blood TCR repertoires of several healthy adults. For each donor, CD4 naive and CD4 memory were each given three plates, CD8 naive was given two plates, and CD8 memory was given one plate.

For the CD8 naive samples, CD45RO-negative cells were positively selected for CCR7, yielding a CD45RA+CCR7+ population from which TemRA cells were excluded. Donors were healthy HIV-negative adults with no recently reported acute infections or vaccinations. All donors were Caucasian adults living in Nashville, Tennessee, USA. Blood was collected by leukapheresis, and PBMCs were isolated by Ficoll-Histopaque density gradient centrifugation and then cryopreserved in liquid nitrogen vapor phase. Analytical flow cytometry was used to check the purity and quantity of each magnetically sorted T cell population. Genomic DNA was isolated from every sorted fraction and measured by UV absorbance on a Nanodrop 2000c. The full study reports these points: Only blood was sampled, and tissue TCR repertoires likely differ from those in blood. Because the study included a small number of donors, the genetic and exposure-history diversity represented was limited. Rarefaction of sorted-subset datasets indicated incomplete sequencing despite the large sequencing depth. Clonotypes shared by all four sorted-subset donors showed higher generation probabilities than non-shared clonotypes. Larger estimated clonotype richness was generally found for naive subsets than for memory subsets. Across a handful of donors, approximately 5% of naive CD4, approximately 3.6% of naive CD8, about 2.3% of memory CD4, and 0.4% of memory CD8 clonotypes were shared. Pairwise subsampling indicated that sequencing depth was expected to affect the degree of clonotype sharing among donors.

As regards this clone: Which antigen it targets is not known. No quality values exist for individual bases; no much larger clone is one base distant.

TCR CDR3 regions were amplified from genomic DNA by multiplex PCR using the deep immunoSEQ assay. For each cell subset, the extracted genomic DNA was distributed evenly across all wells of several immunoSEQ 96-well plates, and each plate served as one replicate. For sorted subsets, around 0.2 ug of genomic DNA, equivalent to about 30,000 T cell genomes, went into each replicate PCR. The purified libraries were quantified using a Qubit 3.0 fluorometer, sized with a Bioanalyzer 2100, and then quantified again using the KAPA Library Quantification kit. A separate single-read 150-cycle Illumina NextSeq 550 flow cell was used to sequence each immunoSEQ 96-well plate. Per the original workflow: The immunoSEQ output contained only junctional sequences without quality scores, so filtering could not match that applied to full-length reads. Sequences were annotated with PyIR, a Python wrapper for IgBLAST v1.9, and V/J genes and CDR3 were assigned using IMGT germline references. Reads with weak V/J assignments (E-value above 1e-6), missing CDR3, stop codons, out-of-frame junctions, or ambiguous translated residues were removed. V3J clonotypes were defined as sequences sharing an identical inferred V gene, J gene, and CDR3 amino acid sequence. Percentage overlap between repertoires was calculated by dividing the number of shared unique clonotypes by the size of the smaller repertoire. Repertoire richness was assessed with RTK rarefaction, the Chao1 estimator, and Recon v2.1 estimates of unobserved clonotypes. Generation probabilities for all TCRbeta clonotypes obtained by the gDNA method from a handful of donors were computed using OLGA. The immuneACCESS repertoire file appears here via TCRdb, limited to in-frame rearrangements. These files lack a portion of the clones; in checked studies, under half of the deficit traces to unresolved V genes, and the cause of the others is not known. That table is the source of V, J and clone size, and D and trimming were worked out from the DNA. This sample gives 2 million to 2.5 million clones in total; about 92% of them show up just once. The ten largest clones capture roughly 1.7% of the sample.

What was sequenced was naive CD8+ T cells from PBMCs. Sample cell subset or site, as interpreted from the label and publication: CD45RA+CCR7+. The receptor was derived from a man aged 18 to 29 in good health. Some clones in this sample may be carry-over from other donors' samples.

The nucleotides read TGTGCCAGCAGTTTATTTCTCCGATACGAGCAGTACTTC. Translation gives CASSLFLRYEQYF. The rearranged segments are TRBV28 and TRBJ2-7; a confident D gene designation cannot be given. From the germline V gene, CDR1 is MDHEN and CDR2 is SYDVKM. V is shortened by 1 base, J by 4 bases, and the region joining them spans 8 bases. The CDR3 covers 13 residues, taking in both the cysteine and the phenylalanine. The sequence is cut down to CDR3 DNA, 39 bases in frame from base 1.